Below are 27 T cell receptor beta chains sequenced from a single sample in a study of CD8 T cells in Susac syndrome. With random hexamers, reverse transcription was performed on about 0.5 to 1 ug of RNA. TCRdb itself ran the immunoSEQ multiplex PCR reads through MiXCR, one entry per CDR3 protein. There are 150,000 to 200,000 distinct CDR3 sequences in the sample; approximately 93% occur only once, and roughly 0.096% lies in the top ten. Sample: CD4+ T cells from PBMCs. These receptor sequences come from a human donor in good health.

CDR3 in DNA: TGTGCCAGCAGCTTAAGACCCGTCGCTGAAGCTTTCTTT. Translation gives CASSLRPVAEAFF. V and J are TRBV7-9 and TRBJ1-1, with D unresolved. The CDR3 covers 13 residues. Trimming stripped 2 bases from V and 6 bases from J, with 10 bases between. CDR1 SEHNR and CDR2 FQNEAQ come from the germline V gene (reference sequence).

In this sample, this clonotype turned up once. The rearrangement joins TRBV7-2 to TRBJ1-2; perhaps TRBD1 as D (6 bases). The CDR3 has 13 residues. Germline V gives CDR1 SGHTA, CDR2 FQGNSA. V dropped 5 bases and J dropped 10 bases, with 17 bases sitting between them. CDR3 protein: CASSEGVGGDYTF. The CDR3 DNA follows: TGTGCCAGCAGCGAGGGGGTCGGAGGTGACTACACCTTC. The whole variable domain, remainder taken from reference TRBV7-2 and TRBJ1-2, is GAGVSQSPSNKVTEKGKDVELRCDPISGHTALYWYRQSLGQGLEFLIYFQGNSAPDKSGLPSDRFSAERTGGSVSTLTIQRTQQEDSAVYLCASSEGVGGDYTFGSGTRLTVV.

The V call is TRBV6-4, the J call TRBJ1-1; D is possibly TRBD1 (6 bases). CDR3 length: 15 amino acids. Trimming pared 3 bases from V and 0 bases from J, leaving 11 bases between. Germline V gives CDR1 MRHNA, CDR2 SNTAGT. Written as DNA, the CDR3 is TGTGCCAGCAGTGAATCGACAGGCATGAACACTGAAGCTTTCTTT. This sequence encodes CASSESTGMNTEAFF.

V and J are TRBV6-2 or TRBV6-3 and TRBJ1-2; D not certain. Germline CDR1 MNHEY, CDR2 SVGEGT. Trimming left V 2 bases short and J 0 bases short, with 7 bases between. CDR3 length equals 14 residues. The CDR3 sequence is CASSYGLANYGYTF. CDR3 nucleotide sequence: TGTGCCAGCAGTTACGGGCTCGCTAACTATGGCTACACCTTC.

The chain links TRBV7-9 to TRBJ2-1, with 12 positions matching TRBD1. Germline CDR1 is SEHNR and CDR2 is FQNEAQ (reference sequence). After removal of 3 bases from V and 8 bases from J, the junction contained 14 bases not matched to a gene. This CDR3 is 18 amino acids long. The CDR3 region has the DNA TGTGCCAGCAGCTTCCTAACCTGGGGACAGGGGGCGCGGGATGAGCAGTTCTTC. This encodes CASSFLTWGQGARDEQFF.

The chain couples TRBV3-1 to TRBJ1-1; no definite D call. Germline V gene lookup returns CDR1 LGHDT and CDR2 YNNKEL (reference sequence). V was shortened by 1 base and J by 14 bases, with 14 bases between the two germline ends. The CDR3 totals 12 residues. CDR3 bases: TGTGCCAGCAGCCAAGTGGGCACCCGTTTATTCTTT. Translating gives CASSQVGTRLFF.

This rearrangement joins TRBV29-1 to TRBJ1-2; the D is unclear. Trimming left V 6 bases short and J 2 bases short, with 10 bases between. The germline CDR1 and CDR2 sequences are SQVTM and ANQGSEA. The CDR3 is made up of 12 amino acids. As DNA, the CDR3 is TGCAGCGTCCTAGGAGCGAACTATGGCTACACCTTC. This gives the protein CSVLGANYGYTF.

This chain links TRBV6-2 or TRBV6-3 with TRBJ2-5; perhaps TRBD2 as D (6 bases). This CDR3 has 12 residues. The germline V gene encodes CDR1 MNHEY and CDR2 SVGEGT. Trimming stripped 11 bases from V and 2 bases from J, with 12 bases between. DNA of the CDR3: TGTGCCGGGTCCGGGACTCAAGAGACCCAGTACTTC. This translates into CAGSGTQETQYF.

This clonotype appeared a single time. The V call is TRBV4-2, the J call TRBJ2-3; 8 positions match TRBD2. J gave up 3 bases and V 1 base, and 6 bases lay outside the gene matches. Per the germline V gene, CDR1 is LGHNA and CDR2 is YNFKEQ. The CDR3 is 16 residues long. CDR3 sequence reads: CASSQVSGGETDTQYF. The DNA for the CDR3 is TGTGCCAGCAGCCAAGTATCGGGGGGGGAAACAGATACGCAGTATTTT.

The genes are TRBV5-1 and TRBJ1-6, with D unresolved. The CDR3 spans 14 residues. V was shortened by 4 bases and J by 6 bases, with 11 bases between the two germline ends. Germline V lookup: CDR1 SGHRS, CDR2 YFSETQ. The DNA of the CDR3 is TGCGCCAGCAGCGAGAGGCAGAGTAATTCACCCCTCCACTTT. Protein sequence: CASSERQSNSPLHF.

This rearrangement joins TRBV7-6 to TRBJ2-5; no firm D call. V was trimmed by 5 bases and J by 1 base, leaving 11 bases between them. This CDR3 has 14 residues. Looked up from germline, CDR1 is SGHVS and CDR2 is FNYEAQ. The CDR3 is CASSLPGAQETQYF. CDR3 DNA: TGTGCCAGCAGCCTCCCGGGTGCCCAAGAGACCCAGTACTTC. Looking up the rest from reference TRBV7-6 and TRBJ2-5 gives the full variable domain: GAGVSQSPRYKVTKRGQDVALRCDPISGHVSLYWYRQALGQGPEFLTYFNYEAQQDKSGLPNDRFSAERPEGSISTLTIQRTEQRDSAMYRCASSLPGAQETQYFGPGTRLLVL.

The chain combines TRBV3-1 with TRBJ2-1, with 9 bases lining up with TRBD2. CDR3 size: 17 residues. After removal of 5 bases from V and 5 bases from J, the junction contained 13 bases not matched to a gene. CDR1 is LGHDT and CDR2 is YNNKEL in the germline V gene (reference sequence). The CDR3 DNA reads as TGTGCCAGCAGCGGCGTAGGCGGGGGGGCCCAAGACAATGAGCAGTTCTTC. This gives the protein CASSGVGGGAQDNEQFF.

The V gene is TRBV29-1, the J gene TRBJ1-4; D is perhaps TRBD1 (6 bases). The germline gives CDR1 SQVTM, CDR2 ANQGSEA. The CDR3 covers 14 residues. Trimming shortened V by 4 bases and J by 4 bases, and 13 bases separated the two germline ends. The chain's CDR3 is CSVGAGASNEKLFF. The DNA of the CDR3 is TGCAGCGTTGGGGCAGGGGCGAGTAATGAAAAACTGTTTTTT.

The chain couples TRBV5-1 to TRBJ1-3; possible D gene TRBD1, 5 bases. From germline, CDR1 is SGHRS and CDR2 YFSETQ. V gave up 0 bases and J gave up 0 bases, with 13 bases separating them. There are 17 residues in the CDR3. CDR3 coding DNA: TGCGCCAGCAGCTTGGGAGGGGATCCCAGCTCTGGAAACACCATATATTTT. Its protein is CASSLGGDPSSGNTIYF. Full variable domain (outside the CDR3, taken from reference TRBV5-1 and TRBJ1-3): KAGVTQTPRYLIKTRGQQVTLSCSPISGHRSVSWYQQTPGQGLQFLFEYFSETQRNKGNFPGRFSGRQFSNSRSEMNVSTLELGDSALYLCASSLGGDPSSGNTIYFGEGSWLTVV.

V usage is TRBV20-1 and J usage is TRBJ2-1; TRBD1 matches 8 bases. The CDR3 loop spans 14 amino acids. Germline lookup yields CDR1 DFQATT and CDR2 SNEGSKA (reference sequence). Trimming cost V 3 bases and J 8 bases; bases outside gene matches: 9. DNA of the CDR3: TGCAGTGCTAGTGGCGACAGGGGCCCATATGAGCAGTTCTTC. This translates into CSASGDRGPYEQFF.

This clonotype was seen just once. The V and J genes are TRBV7-2 and TRBJ1-3, with a tentative D call TRBD1 (5 bases). From germline, CDR1 is SGHTA and CDR2 FQGNSA. The CDR3 runs to 15 residues. V was pared by 1 base and J by 4 bases, with 11 bases between. The CDR3 nucleotides read TGTGCCAGCAGCTTAGATCCAGGGCCAGGAAACACCATATATTTT. It codes for CASSLDPGPGNTIYF. Using reference TRBV7-2 and TRBJ1-3 for the parts outside the CDR3, the full variable domain is GAGVSQSPSNKVTEKGKDVELRCDPISGHTALYWYRQSLGQGLEFLIYFQGNSAPDKSGLPSDRFSAERTGGSVSTLTIQRTQQEDSAVYLCASSLDPGPGNTIYFGEGSWLTVV.

This clonotype was seen just once. CDR3 region: CASSPQGRGSYEQYF. As DNA, the CDR3 is TGTGCCAGCAGCCCCCAGGGGCGAGGCTCCTACGAGCAGTACTTC. This chain joins TRBV5-4 and TRBJ2-7; D may be TRBD1 (6 bases). V lost 4 bases and J lost 0, with 14 bases in between. The CDR3 totals 15 residues. The germline CDR1 and CDR2 sequences are SGHNT and YYREEE (reference sequence).

The chain carries TRBV30 and TRBJ1-2; 9 bases fit TRBD1. Germline-derived CDR1 and CDR2 are GTSNPN and SVGIG (reference sequence). The CDR3 runs to 17 residues. The V gene end was trimmed by 0 bases and the J gene end by 0 bases; junction bases not matched to a gene: 8. CDR3 bases: TGTGCCTGGAGTGTCGAATTCCGGGACAGGGCTAACTATGGCTACACCTTC. Translating gives CAWSVEFRDRANYGYTF.

This chain connects TRBV19 to TRBJ2-7; possible D gene TRBD2, 5 bases. Trimming shortened V by 8 bases and J by 7 bases, and 21 bases separated the two germline ends. CDR1 is LNHDA, CDR2 SQIVND, per germline (reference sequence). The CDR3 length is 14 residues. CDR3 residues: CASSTGRGTGEQYF. DNA for the CDR3: TGTGCCAGTTCCACCGGACGGGGAACGGGGGAGCAGTACTTC.

The V call is TRBV19, the J call TRBJ1-2; 9 bases line up with TRBD1. The germline CDR1 and CDR2 sequences are LNHDA and SQIVND (reference sequence). V trimming: 3 bases; J trimming: 12 bases; junction bases outside the gene matches: 8. The CDR3 has 13 residues. The CDR3 loop is CASSISRDRENTF. The CDR3 DNA follows: TGTGCCAGTAGTATTTCACGGGACAGGGAGAACACCTTC.

The chain joins TRBV7-9 to TRBJ1-1; 8 nucleotides align to TRBD1. This CDR3 region has 15 residues. J lost 5 bases, V lost 4 bases, and 9 bases had no gene match. Germline V gene lookup returns CDR1 SEHNR and CDR2 FQNEAQ (reference sequence). CDR3 amino acids: CASSSIQGALTEAFF. The CDR3, as DNA: TGTGCCAGCAGCTCCATCCAGGGGGCGCTTACTGAAGCTTTCTTT.

The chain uses TRBV12-3 or TRBV12-4 and TRBJ1-5; D not resolved. V gave up 1 base and J gave up 0 bases, with 7 bases separating them. This CDR3 is built from 15 residues. CDR3: CASSLEGGSNQPQHF. For the CDR3, the DNA is TGTGCCAGCAGTTTAGAGGGTGGTAGCAATCAGCCCCAGCATTTT.

This CDR3 reads CSATRGSRVLGSYEQYF. The CDR3 DNA follows: TGCAGTGCGACCCGAGGGTCAAGGGTCCTAGGCTCCTACGAGCAGTACTTC. The rearrangement links TRBV20-1 to TRBJ2-7; tentative D call: TRBD2 (5 bases). The CDR3 totals 17 residues. Per germline, CDR1 DFQATT and CDR2 SNEGSKA (reference sequence). V lost 6 bases to trimming and J lost 0 bases, with 24 bases between them.

This rearrangement joins TRBV28 to TRBJ2-3; a weak D match, TRBD1 (5 bases). The CDR3 consists of 18 residues. V lost 3 bases and J lost 0, with 19 bases in between. CDR1 is MDHEN and CDR2 is SYDVKM in the germline V gene. The CDR3 nucleotides are TGTGCCAGCAGTTTCTCAAGCCTCAGACAGCCTAGCACAGATACGCAGTATTTT. As protein: CASSFSSLRQPSTDTQYF.

This chain links TRBV29-1 with TRBJ2-5, with D possibly TRBD2 on 6 matching bases. V gave up 7 bases and J gave up 4 bases, with 13 bases separating them. Looked up from germline, CDR1 is SQVTM and CDR2 is ANQGSEA. The CDR3 runs 12 residues. CDR3 coding DNA: TGCAGCGGGCTCCAGGGAGGAGAGACCCAGTACTTC. Amino acids: CSGLQGGETQYF. The variable domain in full, with the rest retrieved from reference TRBV29-1 and TRBJ2-5, is SAVISQKPSRDICQRGTSLTIQCQVDSQVTMMFWYRQQPGQSLTLIATANQGSEATYESGFVIDKFPISRPNLTFSTLTVSNMSPEDSSIYLCSGLQGGETQYFGPGTRLLVL.

This rearrangement joins TRBV3-1 to TRBJ2-2; TRBD2 agrees at 7 bases. CDR1 is LGHDT, CDR2 YNNKEL, per germline (reference sequence). The junction had 7 bases not matched to a gene; V was cut back by 4 bases and J by 5 bases. The length of the CDR3 is 15 residues. As DNA, the CDR3 is TGTGCCAGCAGCCGGTCCTCGGGAGGAACCGGGGAGCTGTTTTTT. It codes for CASSRSSGGTGELFF.

The gene calls are TRBV5-6 and TRBJ2-3; 9 nucleotides align to TRBD1. The germline V gene has CDR1 SGHDT and CDR2 YYEEEE. The CDR3 contains 14 residues. V was clipped by 5 bases and J by 3 bases; unmatched bases: 4. The CDR3 region is CASSRQGVTDTQYF. CDR3 in DNA: TGTGCCAGCAGTAGACAGGGGGTTACAGATACGCAGTATTTT.